This TCR beta chain derives from a study of shared clonotypes between healthy human individuals. To note about this clone: The target antigen is unknown.

The study's findings and limits: In this cohort, only blood was sampled, and tissue repertoires likely differ.

Cells designated naive CD8 were CD45RO-negative and were positively selected for CCR7, with terminally differentiated effector memory CD45RA+ cells excluded. The CDR3 has 13 residues. Germline V lookup: CDR1 SGDLS, CDR2 YYNGEE. V lost 4 bases to trimming and J lost 3 bases, with 10 bases between them. The assay used deep level. Evenly divided among several immunoSEQ plates was the genomic DNA of each subset. Assay used: immunoSEQ multiplex PCR; TCRdb lists only in-frame clones, some missing. Of hundreds of thousands of clones detected, 95% to 96% appear once; the ten largest clones hold 0.11%. This receptor was identified in a woman in her 30s in good health. The sequenced sample was naive CD8+ T cells sorted from blood. The chain links TRBV9 to TRBJ1-2; possibly TRBD1 for D (5 bases). CDR3 DNA sequence: TGTGCCAGCAGCACCGGGACTTACTATGGCTACACCTTC. Its protein product is CASSTGTYYGYTF.